What follows are 21 T cell receptor beta chains derived from one specimen sequenced in a study of CD8 T cells in ankylosing spondylitis. TCRdb called the 5' RACE reads again in MiXCR, with one record for every CDR3 protein. The sample has approximately 300,000 distinct CDR3 sequences; 20% are singletons. The sequenced sample was blood, either unsorted or a sorted T cell fraction (not recorded which). These TCRs come from a female donor with ankylosing spondylitis or in good health (not recorded which).

A few counts support this clonotype. The chain uses TRBV7-6 and TRBJ2-7; D is undetermined. Deletions cut 1 base from V and 5 bases from J, with 9 bases between. The CDR3 is 13 residues long. The V gene's germline CDR1 is SGHVS and CDR2 FNYEAQ. The CDR3 loop is CASSLEDENEQYF. The CDR3 DNA sequence: TGTGCCAGCAGCTTAGAAGACGAAAACGAGCAGTACTTC.

The chain employs TRBV20-1 and TRBJ1-1; D is undetermined. The CDR3 contains 11 residues. Looked up from germline, CDR1 is DFQATT and CDR2 is SNEGSKA (reference sequence). The V and J ends lost 7 bases and 4 bases respectively, with 10 bases between them. The chain's CDR3 is CSEKEATEAFF. The CDR3 DNA reads TGCAGTGAGAAAGAGGCCACTGAAGCTTTCTTT.

This clonotype was seen a few times. The genes are TRBV29-1 and TRBJ1-2; 8 bases fit TRBD1. Trimming at V came to 7 bases and at J to 6 bases, leaving 10 bases not matched to a gene. This CDR3 contains 13 residues. Per the germline V gene, CDR1 is SQVTM and CDR2 is ANQGSEA. CDR3 residues: CSAAPDRVDGYTF. Here the CDR3 DNA reads TGCAGCGCCGCACCGGACAGGGTGGATGGCTACACCTTC. The full variable domain, with the rest looked up from reference TRBV29-1 and TRBJ1-2, is SAVISQKPSRDICQRGTSLTIQCQVDSQVTMMFWYRQQPGQSLTLIATANQGSEATYESGFVIDKFPISRPNLTFSTLTVSNMSPEDSSIYLCSAAPDRVDGYTFGSGTRLTVV.

The J gene is TRBJ1-6, the V gene TRBV28; D is perhaps TRBD1 (5 bases). V was shortened by 6 bases and J by 12 bases, with 24 bases between the two germline ends. Germline assignment: CDR1 MDHEN and CDR2 SYDVKM. The CDR3 sequence is 16 residues long. The CDR3, as DNA: TGTGCCAGCAGACTACCCGGGGCCCAAACTCTCCAACCCCTCCACTTT. This translates into CASRLPGAQTLQPLHF. Based on the CDR3 plus reference TRBV28 and TRBJ1-6, the full variable domain is DVKVTQSSRYLVKRTGEKVFLECVQDMDHENMFWYRQDPGLGLRLIYFSYDVKMKEKGDIPEGYSVSREKKERFSLILESASTNQTSMYLCASRLPGAQTLQPLHFGNGTRLTVT.

This clonotype appeared many times. The chain links TRBV29-1 to TRBJ2-5; 9 nucleotides line up with TRBD1. Trimming took 3 bases from V and 4 from J; bases not matched to a gene: 12. The CDR3 is 16 residues long. Per the germline V gene, CDR1 is SQVTM and CDR2 is ANQGSEA. The CDR3 DNA is TGCAGCGTTGAGAAAGGGACAGGGTCTGTCGGAGAGACCCAGTACTTC. It is translated as CSVEKGTGSVGETQYF.

The rearrangement joins TRBV7-2 to TRBJ2-4; TRBD2 aligns across 14 bases. The J segment lost 7 bases and the V segment lost 2 bases, leaving 4 bases of the junction unmatched. The CDR3 covers 16 residues. The germline V gene encodes CDR1 SGHTA and CDR2 FQGNSA. CDR3 coding DNA: TGTGCCAGCAGCTTAAGGACTAGCGGGAGGACGAACATTCAGTACTTC. It encodes CASSLRTSGRTNIQYF.

This clonotype was recorded at least ten times. This chain connects TRBV12-3 or TRBV12-4 to TRBJ1-2; no clear D. CDR3 length equals 11 residues. The V end was cut by 8 bases, the J end by 4 bases, with 8 bases between. CDR3 bases: TGTGCCAGCCAATCACTCTATGGCTACACCTTC. The encoded protein is CASQSLYGYTF.

This chain uses TRBV20-1 with TRBJ2-4, with D unclear. With 6 bases removed from V and 2 bases from J, the gap between germline ends came to 14 bases. Looked up from germline, CDR1 is DFQATT and CDR2 is SNEGSKA (reference sequence). The CDR3 totals 14 residues. For the CDR3, the DNA is TGCAGTGCGTCCAATATGGGAACCAAAAACATTCAGTACTTC. It encodes CSASNMGTKNIQYF.

There are many counts of this clonotype. The rearrangement uses TRBV29-1 and TRBJ1-1; D gene unclear. This CDR3 has 12 amino acids. Trimming pared 5 bases from V and 2 bases from J, leaving 9 bases between. The V gene's germline CDR1 is SQVTM and CDR2 ANQGSEA. As DNA, the CDR3 is TGCAGCGTTTCCCAGAGTAACACTGAAGCTTTCTTT. Translation: CSVSQSNTEAFF.

This clonotype was seen a few times. The chain carries TRBV29-1 and TRBJ2-7, with 8 positions matching TRBD2. The CDR3 loop spans 12 amino acids. J gave up 5 bases and V 2 bases, and 2 bases lay outside the gene matches. Germline loops: CDR1 SQVTM, CDR2 ANQGSEA. The chain's CDR3 is CSVESGGDEQYF. The CDR3, as DNA: TGCAGCGTTGAATCGGGAGGGGACGAGCAGTACTTC.

The table lists this clonotype with a few counts. The chain has TRBV19 and TRBJ2-2; a weak D match, TRBD2 (5 bases). The V end lost 7 bases, the J end lost 5 bases, and 23 bases lay between the germline ends. Germline lookup yields CDR1 LNHDA and CDR2 SQIVND (reference sequence). This CDR3 contains 17 residues. The CDR3 region is CASKGLSTAMGTGELFF. The CDR3 coding sequence is TGTGCCAGTAAAGGACTCAGCACAGCCATGGGTACCGGGGAGCTGTTTTTT.

This clonotype was seen only a few times. V is TRBV6-2 or TRBV6-3 and J is TRBJ2-1; 7 nucleotides agree with TRBD2. The CDR3 length is 15 residues. Unmatched junction bases numbered 5, after V lost 1 base and J lost 5 bases. Germline CDR1 reads MNHEY; CDR2 reads SVGEGT. The CDR3 sequence: CASSYWGEGHNEQFF. In DNA form, the CDR3 reads TGTGCCAGCAGTTACTGGGGGGAGGGCCACAATGAGCAGTTCTTC.

Only a few counts were recorded for this clonotype. J is TRBJ1-1 and V is TRBV9; 12 nucleotides align to TRBD1. CDR1 is SGDLS, CDR2 YYNGEE, per germline. The junction had 15 bases not matched to a gene; V was cut back by 5 bases and J by 4 bases. The CDR3 extends over 18 amino acids. CDR3: CASRPERDRGRRGTEAFF. The CDR3, as DNA: TGTGCCAGCAGACCAGAACGGGACAGGGGGCGTCGGGGCACTGAAGCTTTCTTT.

The V and J genes are TRBV27 and TRBJ2-1; 9 nucleotides match TRBD1. CDR1 and CDR2 (germline): MNHEY, SMNVEV (reference sequence). This CDR3 comprises 16 residues. V was pared by 5 bases and J by 6 bases, with 11 bases of the junction left unmatched. The CDR3 DNA is TGTGCCAGCAGTCTACTTGGACAGGGGACCGGCAATGAGCAGTTCTTC. It translates to CASSLLGQGTGNEQFF.

As regards this clonotype: Since the CDR3 does not end with the conserved phenylalanine or tryptophan, this likely comes from a read error. The chain employs TRBV6-2 or TRBV6-3 and TRBJ2-1; D not resolved. The V end was cut by 6 bases, the J end by 2 bases, with 5 bases between. The germline CDR1 and CDR2 sequences are MNHEY and SVGEGT. The CDR3 totals 12 residues. In DNA form, the CDR3 reads TGTGCCAGCAGCTCCCCCTACAATGAGCAGTTCTTA. Amino acids: CASSSPYNEQFL.

This clonotype was observed a few times. The chain uses TRBV6-2 or TRBV6-3 and TRBJ2-7; 11 positions match TRBD2. V was pared by 2 bases and J by 6 bases, with 6 bases of the junction left unmatched. There are 15 residues in the CDR3. CDR1 and CDR2 from the germline V gene are MNHEY and SVGEGT. The CDR3 bases are TGTGCCAGCAGTTACGGACTAGCGGGTCGGGGCGAGCAGTACTTC. Its translation: CASSYGLAGRGEQYF.

The rearrangement joins TRBV12-3 or TRBV12-4 to TRBJ2-7; TRBD2 might be the D (6 bases). This CDR3 comprises 14 residues. Trimming removed 7 bases from V and 4 bases from J, with 17 bases in between. This CDR3 reads CASTPGGVPYEQYF. The CDR3 nucleotides read TGTGCCAGCACCCCCGGAGGGGTACCTTACGAGCAGTACTTC.

In this sample, this clonotype turned up a few times. This chain links TRBV20-1 with TRBJ2-5; TRBD1 might be the D (6 bases). The V end was cut by 3 bases, the J end by 3 bases, with 17 bases between. CDR1 and CDR2 (germline): DFQATT, SNEGSKA (reference sequence). The CDR3 covers 15 residues. The CDR3 protein is CSASALGGVEETQYF. CDR3 bases: TGCAGTGCTAGCGCACTAGGGGGAGTGGAAGAGACCCAGTACTTC.

The chain uses TRBV29-1 and TRBJ2-7; TRBD2 aligns across 10 bases. This CDR3 comprises 16 residues. Unmatched junction bases numbered 8, after V lost 1 base and J lost 2 bases. Germline CDR1 reads SQVTM; CDR2 reads ANQGSEA. CDR3 bases: TGCAGCGTTGAAGGATGGCTAGCGGGAGTCACCTACGAGCAGTACTTC. It translates to CSVEGWLAGVTYEQYF.

The chain recombines TRBV28 with TRBJ2-7; the match to TRBD2 covers 7 bases. The CDR3 totals 17 residues. Germline V gene data show CDR1 as MDHEN and CDR2 as SYDVKM. With V trimmed by 8 bases and J by 0 bases, 16 bases remained unmatched. The CDR3 region is CASGGGYFDGRSYEQYF. The CDR3 DNA reads TGTGCCAGCGGGGGGGGATACTTTGACGGGCGCTCCTACGAGCAGTACTTC.

V usage is TRBV7-2 and J usage is TRBJ2-7, with 9 bases aligning to TRBD1. The ends lost 5 bases at V and 3 bases at J; junction bases unmatched: 8. Germline V gene data show CDR1 as SGHTA and CDR2 as FQGNSA. The length of the CDR3 is 15 residues. CDR3 residues: CASSTRTGVDYEQYF. CDR3 bases: TGTGCCAGCAGCACCCGGACAGGGGTGGACTACGAGCAGTACTTC.